The 9 T cell receptor beta chains reported below all come from one sample, sequenced in a study of cytomegalovirus exposure and HLA in healthy donors. Clones were read by immunoSEQ multiplex PCR, and TCRdb kept only the in-frame ones, dropping some. The sample lists 330,000 or so clones, 86% occurring once. The sample taken for sequencing was PBMCs. The receptors originated from a woman in her late teens or twenties in good health and CMV-seronegative.

V gene TRBV5-6 combines with J gene TRBJ2-7, with D possibly matching TRBD2 (6 bases). This CDR3 spans 16 amino acids. Germline CDR1 reads SGHDT; CDR2 reads YYEEEE. The V end lost 0 bases, the J end lost 1 base, and 14 bases lay between the germline ends. The DNA of the CDR3 is TGTGCCAGCAGCTTGGGCCCCGGGACTGGGTCCTACGAGCAGTACTTC. As protein: CASSLGPGTGSYEQYF.

This chain connects TRBV7-6 to TRBJ2-1; possible D gene TRBD1, 6 bases. The V end was cut by 3 bases, the J end by 4 bases, with 10 bases between. The germline V gene has CDR1 SGHVS and CDR2 FNYEAQ. This CDR3 is 14 amino acids long. CDR3 protein: CASSFRQDYNEQFF. For the CDR3, the DNA is TGTGCCAGCAGCTTTAGACAGGATTACAATGAGCAGTTCTTC.

The chain employs TRBV5-6 and TRBJ2-5, with TRBD2 identical over 7 bases. Trimming removed 1 base from V and 2 bases from J; junction bases left unmatched: 14. This CDR3 is 18 amino acids long. Germline CDR1 reads SGHDT; CDR2 reads YYEEEE. The CDR3 protein is CASSLYGLAESGQETQYF. The CDR3 bases are TGTGCCAGCAGCTTGTATGGCCTAGCGGAAAGTGGGCAAGAGACCCAGTACTTC.

Details on this clone: A much larger clone differs by one base, so this may be a read error. The chain links TRBV5-8 to TRBJ1-5; D is unresolved. Germline V gene lookup returns CDR1 SGHTS and CDR2 YDEGEE. Deletions cut 2 bases from V and 5 bases from J, with 5 bases between. This CDR3 spans 12 amino acids. The CDR3 protein is CASSFRDQPQHF. The CDR3 coding sequence is TGTGCCAGCAGCTTCCGAGATCAGCCCCAGCATTTT.

Only a few counts were recorded for this clone. The chain has TRBV10-3 and TRBJ2-3, with TRBD2 matching over 7 bases. Unmatched junction bases numbered 1, after V lost 4 bases and J lost 6 bases. The CDR3 runs to 12 residues. The V gene's germline CDR1 is ENHRY and CDR2 SYGVKD. In DNA, the CDR3 is TGTGCCATCAGTGGGGGAGGGGATACGCAGTATTTT. This translates into CAISGGGDTQYF.

The J gene is TRBJ2-5, the V gene TRBV6-5; D is undetermined. This CDR3 is built from 14 residues. Germline assignment: CDR1 MNHEY and CDR2 SVGAGI. The V gene lost 2 bases and the J gene lost 5 bases, with 12 bases spanning the gap. The CDR3 reads CASSYPIRVETQYF. CDR3 nucleotide sequence: TGTGCCAGCAGTTACCCAATACGAGTCGAGACCCAGTACTTC.

This rearrangement joins TRBV6-1 to TRBJ2-7; D is ambiguous. Deletions cut 1 base from V and 7 bases from J, with 17 bases between. The CDR3 totals 15 residues. Per the germline V gene, CDR1 is MNHNS and CDR2 is SASEGT. As DNA, the CDR3 is TGTGCCAGCAGTGAAGGAGACCCGGGTTCTGGAGAGCAGTACTTC. It yields the protein CASSEGDPGSGEQYF.

Worth noting for this clone: Other DNA sequences in this sample translate to the same CDR3. This rearrangement joins TRBV11-2 to TRBJ2-1; 11 bases agree with TRBD2. Germline V gene data show CDR1 as SGHAT and CDR2 as FQNNGV. With 5 bases clipped from V and 4 bases from J, the junction kept 4 bases outside the gene matches. The CDR3 is made up of 15 amino acids. CDR3 region: CASSPTSGSYNEQFF. CDR3 DNA: TGTGCCAGCAGCCCCACTAGCGGGAGTTACAATGAGCAGTTCTTC.

The chain recombines TRBV27 with TRBJ2-5; D possibly corresponds to TRBD2 (6 bases). Between the trimmed V and J ends, which lost 6 bases and 4 bases, there was a span of 15 bases. The CDR3 length is 14 residues. Germline values: CDR1 MNHEY, CDR2 SMNVEV (reference sequence). The CDR3 is CASSLGGVRETQYF. The CDR3 DNA reads TGTGCCAGCAGCCTGGGCGGGGTTCGAGAGACCCAGTACTTC.